This paragraph reports one TCR beta chain. The antigen remains undetermined. This entry comes from a study of a mutant IDH1 vaccine in newly diagnosed glioma. Study-level information: The initiation of vaccination occurred 4-6 weeks after radiotherapy alone, or with temozolomide cycles. Most patients had received both radiotherapy and temozolomide, the prior options being radiotherapy, temozolomide, or both. The study held visit V12 at week 35 and visit V13 at week 47. Study findings and constraints: Pseudoprogression seemed unrelated to changes in top peripheral T cell clonotypes.

The time point: week 47, end of study. All doses held 300 ug of mutant IDH1 20-mer peptide, with topical imiquimod. The CDR3 covers 15 residues. In germline, CDR1 is GTSNPN, CDR2 SVGIG (reference sequence). The ends were cut back, 8 bases at V and 3 bases at J, with 23 bases in the middle. Profiling relied on immunoSEQ multiplex PCR, and the TCRdb table lists in-frame clones only, not all of them. The data show about 54,000 clones, under 85% seen once. The sample was PBMCs, taken from a glioma patient whose treatment included an IDH1 peptide vaccine. The TCR was taken from a woman aged 45-60 years with glioma. V and J are TRBV30 and TRBJ2-7, with D perhaps matching TRBD1 or TRBD2 (5 bases each). CDR3 loop: CAASRGAGAIYEQYF. For the CDR3, the DNA is TGTGCCGCCTCTCGTGGGGCGGGTGCAATCTACGAGCAGTACTTC. Combining the CDR3 with reference TRBV30 and TRBJ2-7 gives the whole variable domain SQTIHQWPATLVQPVGSPLSLECTVEGTSNPNLYWYRQAAGRGLQLLFYSVGIGQISSEVPQNLSASRPQDRQFILSSKKLLLSDSGFYLCAASRGAGAIYEQYFGPGTRLTVT.